This is a list of T cell receptor beta chains from one sample in a study of T and B cells in COVID-19 patients. A single record per CDR3 protein comes from TCRdb applying MiXCR to the multiplex PCR reads. Of approximately 6,000 distinct CDR3 sequences in the sample, about a quarter are singletons; the top ten hold approximately 12%. The sample taken for sequencing was blood. The receptors were sampled from a human donor with active COVID-19. The CDR3 runs from the conserved cysteine through the conserved F or W. Fields, in order: V gene, D gene, CDR3 protein. D genes are given only for firm matches.

TRBV6-5	NA	CASRIGTRGTDTQYF
TRBV12-3/TRBV12-4	NA	CASRPSELYGYTF
TRBV6-2/TRBV6-3	TRBD2	CASSRSGGGEFF
TRBV12-3/TRBV12-4	NA	CASSPTPVRDTEAFF
TRBV5-5	TRBD1	CASSLERTGSQPQHF
TRBV6-2/TRBV6-3	NA	CASSPVAMGETQYF
TRBV20-1	TRBD2	CSARGGLAGDTQYF
TRBV30	NA	CAWSVLGQPYEQYF
TRBV19	NA	CASRRRNNEKLFF
TRBV7-9	TRBD1	CASRPDRGRMNTEAFF
TRBV15	NA	CATSRQTGTNYNEQFF
TRBV18	NA	CASSLTPPGNTGELFF
TRBV18	NA	CASSPRGRGHYPGANVLTF
TRBV7-2	NA	CASSGTATGNEKLFF
TRBV7-2	NA	CASSWLGIQETQYF
TRBV27	NA	CASSLRPGRSYEQYF
TRBV27	NA	CASSFRGRTGNTIYF
TRBV20-1	TRBD1	CSARAGGGQPQHF
TRBV12-3/TRBV12-4	NA	CASSWVYRSNTEAFF
TRBV20-1	TRBD1	CSARDMTGQPQHF
TRBV18	TRBD1	CASSPQGAGDTQYF
TRBV28	TRBD1	CASSSEQGARQPQHF
TRBV6-2/TRBV6-3	NA	CASSYSASTYNEQFF
TRBV7-2	TRBD2	CASSLRLAGKLYQETQYF
TRBV7-2	NA	CASSLAHGHEQYF
TRBV6-1	TRBD1	CASQLERGPSINEQFF